This TCR beta chain was sequenced for a study of blood T cell repertoires in COVID-19. About the study: The samples span acute and convalescent COVID-19 from the United States, Italy and Spain.

The germline V and J ends were trimmed by 4 bases and 0 bases, with 13 bases remaining between them. The CDR3 extends over 16 amino acids. Germline V lookup: CDR1 MGHRA, CDR2 YSYEKL. Profiling relied on immunoSEQ multiplex PCR, and the TCRdb table lists in-frame clones only, not all of them. The sample yields more than 50,000 clones, about 81% seen once. The TCR originated in a human donor in a cohort sampled during active COVID-19. Source material: peripheral blood. The rearrangement joins TRBV4-1 to TRBJ1-3, with D unresolved. CDR3 region: CASSPSAGHSGNTIYF. The CDR3 bases are TGCGCCAGCAGCCCGTCGGCAGGCCACTCTGGAAACACCATATATTTT.